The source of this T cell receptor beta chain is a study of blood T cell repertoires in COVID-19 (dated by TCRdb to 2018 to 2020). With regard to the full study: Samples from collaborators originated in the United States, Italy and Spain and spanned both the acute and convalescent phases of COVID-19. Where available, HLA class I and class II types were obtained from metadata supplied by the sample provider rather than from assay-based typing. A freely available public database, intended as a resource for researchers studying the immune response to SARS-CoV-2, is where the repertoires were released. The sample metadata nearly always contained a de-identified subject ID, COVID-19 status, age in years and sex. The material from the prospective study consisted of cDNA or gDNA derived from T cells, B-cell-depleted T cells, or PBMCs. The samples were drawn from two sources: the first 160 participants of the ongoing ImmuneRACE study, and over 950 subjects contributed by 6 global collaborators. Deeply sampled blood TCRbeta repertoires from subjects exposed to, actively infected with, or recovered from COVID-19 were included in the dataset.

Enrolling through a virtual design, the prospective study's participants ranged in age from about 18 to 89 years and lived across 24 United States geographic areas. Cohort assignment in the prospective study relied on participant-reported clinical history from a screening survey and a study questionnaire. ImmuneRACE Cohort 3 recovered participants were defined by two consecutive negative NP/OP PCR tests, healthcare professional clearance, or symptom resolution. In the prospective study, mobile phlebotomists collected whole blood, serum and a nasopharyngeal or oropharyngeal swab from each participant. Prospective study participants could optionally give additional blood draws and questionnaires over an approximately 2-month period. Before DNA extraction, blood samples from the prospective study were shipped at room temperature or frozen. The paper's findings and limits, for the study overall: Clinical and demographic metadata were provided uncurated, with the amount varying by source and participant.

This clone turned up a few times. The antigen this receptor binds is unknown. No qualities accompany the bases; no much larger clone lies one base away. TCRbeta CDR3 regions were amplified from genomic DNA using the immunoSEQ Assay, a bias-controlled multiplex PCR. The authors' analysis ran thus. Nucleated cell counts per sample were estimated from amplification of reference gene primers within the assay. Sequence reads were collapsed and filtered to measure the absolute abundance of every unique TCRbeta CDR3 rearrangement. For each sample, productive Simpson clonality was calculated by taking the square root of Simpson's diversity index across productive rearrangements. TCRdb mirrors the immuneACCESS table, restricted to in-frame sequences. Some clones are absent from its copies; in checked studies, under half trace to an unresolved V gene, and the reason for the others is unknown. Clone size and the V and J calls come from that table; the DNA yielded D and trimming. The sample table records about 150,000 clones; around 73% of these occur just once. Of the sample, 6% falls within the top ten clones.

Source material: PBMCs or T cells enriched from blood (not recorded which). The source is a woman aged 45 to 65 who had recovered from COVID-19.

The CDR3 sequence is CASSESERGEQFF. The DNA is as follows: TGCGCCAGCAGTGAGTCGGAAAGGGGTGAGCAGTTCTTC. In this chain, TRBV10-2 is recombined with TRBJ2-1; TRBD1 is perhaps the D gene, given 5 matching bases. V and J are truncated by 0 bases and 9 bases respectively, leaving an intervening sequence of 9 bases. In the germline V gene, CDR1 corresponds to WSHSY and CDR2 to SAAADI. The CDR3 starts with the cysteine, ends with the phenylalanine, and has 13 residues. Just CDR3 DNA is preserved here, 39 bases in frame from base 1.